This passage covers 20 T cell receptor beta chains from one sample sequenced in a study of T cell responses to AZD1222 COVID-19 vaccine. Profiling relied on immunoSEQ multiplex PCR, and the TCRdb table lists in-frame clones only, not all of them. Of around 200,000 clones in the sample, 70% to 90% were seen once. The input for sequencing was peripheral blood, taken 28 days after the second AZD1222 dose. The receptors here all came from an adult who received the AZD1222 COVID-19 vaccine.

The V and J genes are TRBV6-2 or TRBV6-3 and TRBJ1-4; D is uncertain. The V end lost 0 bases, the J end lost 5 bases, and 10 bases lay between the germline ends. Germline CDR1 and CDR2: MNHEY and SVGEGT. The CDR3 runs to 15 residues. CDR3 amino acids: CASSYSSTGNEKLFF. The CDR3 nucleotides read TGTGCCAGCAGTTACTCGTCGACGGGGAATGAAAAACTGTTTTTT.

J is TRBJ2-1 and V is TRBV29-1; D call uncertain. The CDR3 is 14 residues long. Germline CDR1 is SQVTM and CDR2 is ANQGSEA. V was shortened by 6 bases and J by 4 bases, with 16 bases between the two germline ends. The CDR3 sequence is CSVNGLPKYNEQFF. The CDR3 bases are TGCAGCGTAAACGGGCTACCGAAGTACAATGAGCAGTTCTTC.

This chain links TRBV3-1 (or the pseudogene TRBV3-2) with TRBJ1-5; D not resolved. Germline assignment: CDR1 LGHDT and CDR2 YNNKEL (reference sequence). The CDR3 has 12 residues. V shed 2 bases and J shed 6 bases, with 5 bases lying between them. The CDR3 loop is CASSQSGQPQHF. The CDR3 nucleotides read TGTGCCAGCAGCCAAAGCGGTCAGCCCCAGCATTTT.

The rearrangement joins TRBV4-3 to TRBJ2-7; TRBD2 matches 8 bases. The germline V gene has CDR1 LGHNA and CDR2 YSLEER. The CDR3 spans 16 residues. Trimming cost V 2 bases and J 6 bases; bases outside gene matches: 12. The CDR3 here is CASSQLAPGLVSEQYF. In DNA form, the CDR3 reads TGCGCCAGCAGCCAACTGGCCCCGGGACTAGTTTCCGAGCAGTACTTC.

The chain combines TRBV28 with TRBJ2-1; 9 nucleotides align to TRBD2. The CDR3 is 16 amino acids. J was trimmed by 7 bases and V by 4 bases; bases with no gene match: 11. Germline CDR1 MDHEN, CDR2 SYDVKM. The DNA for the CDR3 is TGTGCCAGCAGTTCAATAGCGGGAGAGGTGGGGAATGAGCAGTTCTTC. It codes for CASSSIAGEVGNEQFF.

CDR3 bases: TGTGCCAGCAGCTTGGGTTCCGGGACAGGGTACCCTCACGAGCAGTACTTC. Translating it yields CASSLGSGTGYPHEQYF. The V call is TRBV7-2, the J call TRBJ2-7, with 9 bases lining up with TRBD1. The CDR3 is made up of 17 amino acids. Germline CDR1 is SGHTA and CDR2 is FQGNSA. The trim removed 3 bases at V and 5 bases at J, leaving 14 bases unmatched.

The rearrangement links TRBV28 to TRBJ2-7; no reliable D call. V lost 2 bases and J lost 6, with 8 bases in between. Germline CDR1 is MDHEN and CDR2 is SYDVKM. The CDR3 runs to 12 residues. The CDR3 DNA is TGTGCCAGCAGTTTAGAGAGTACCGAGCAGTACTTC. This codes for CASSLESTEQYF.

CDR3 region: CASSVDGIGVNTEAFF. CDR3 nucleotide sequence: TGTGCCAGCAGCGTAGACGGGATTGGGGTGAACACTGAAGCTTTCTTT. The chain joins TRBV9 to TRBJ1-1; no definite D call. Germline CDR1 is SGDLS and CDR2 is YYNGEE. The CDR3 sequence is 16 residues long. Trimming left V 0 bases short and J 0 bases short, with 12 bases between.

The chain employs TRBV3-1 (or the pseudogene TRBV3-2) and TRBJ2-1; 11 nucleotides line up with TRBD2. The CDR3 runs 15 residues. After removal of 3 bases from V and 4 bases from J, the junction contained 2 bases not matched to a gene. The germline V gene encodes CDR1 LGHDT and CDR2 YNNKEL (reference sequence). CDR3 nucleotides: TGTGCCAGCAGCCATAGCGGGAGGGGTTACAATGAGCAGTTCTTC. The encoded protein is CASSHSGRGYNEQFF.

This chain connects TRBV28 to TRBJ2-1, with D unclear. Germline V gene lookup returns CDR1 MDHEN and CDR2 SYDVKM. The V gene lost 2 bases and the J gene lost 9 bases, with 5 bases spanning the gap. The CDR3 length is 11 residues. The CDR3 DNA sequence: TGTGCCAGCAGTTTACCGGCTGAGCAGTTCTTC. This codes for CASSLPAEQFF.

CDR3 amino acids: CASSHRTHAGGYYEQYF. The CDR3 DNA sequence: TGTGCCAGTAGTCACCGGACCCACGCGGGGGGATATTACGAGCAGTACTTC. The V and J genes are TRBV19 and TRBJ2-7; 8 nucleotides align to TRBD2. The CDR3 has 17 amino acids. Germline values: CDR1 LNHDA, CDR2 SQIVND (reference sequence). V shed 5 bases, J shed 4 bases, and the junction held 16 bases outside the gene matches. Full variable domain (remainder filled in from reference TRBV19 and TRBJ2-7): DGGITQSPKYLFRKEGQNVTLSCEQNLNHDAMYWYRQDPGQGLRLIYYSQIVNDFQKGDIAEGYSVSREKKESFPLTVTSAQKNPTAFYLCASSHRTHAGGYYEQYFGPGTRLTVT.

This clone was seen just once. This rearrangement joins TRBV6-5 to TRBJ2-5; 8 bases are shared with TRBD2. This CDR3 contains 15 residues. Germline V gene sequence: CDR1 MNHEY, CDR2 SVGAGI. V lost 5 bases, J lost 5 bases, and 10 bases stayed unmatched. The CDR3 protein is CASSRTSPQLETQYF. DNA of the CDR3: TGTGCCAGCAGTCGGACTAGCCCTCAGTTGGAGACCCAGTACTTC.

This chain links TRBV2 with TRBJ1-2; weak D call: TRBD1 (6 bases). Germline V CDR1 and CDR2: SNHLY, FYNNEI. This CDR3 is built from 13 residues. The V and J ends lost 3 bases and 4 bases respectively, with 9 bases between them. The CDR3 DNA reads as TGTGCCAGCAGTGACGGGGGGCTCTATGGCTACACCTTC. Its protein is CASSDGGLYGYTF.

This clone was found a few times. The chain joins TRBV15 to TRBJ2-7; D unresolved. This CDR3 spans 14 amino acids. Per the germline V gene, CDR1 is LNHNV and CDR2 is YYDKDF (reference sequence). The germline V and J ends were trimmed by 0 bases and 2 bases, with 8 bases remaining between them. The chain's CDR3 is CATSRDGTAYEQYF. CDR3 nucleotides: TGTGCCACCAGCAGAGATGGCACAGCCTACGAGCAGTACTTC.

The rearrangement joins TRBV19 to TRBJ2-1; TRBD1 matches at 7 bases. The CDR3 spans 15 residues. V shed 8 bases and J 3 bases; nucleotides not matched to a gene: 10. CDR1 and CDR2 from the germline V gene are LNHDA and SQIVND (reference sequence). Here the CDR3 DNA reads TGTGCCAGTGGAACTTTGGGACAGCACTACAATGAGCAGTTCTTC. Its translation is CASGTLGQHYNEQFF.

This clone was recorded only once. The chain employs TRBV19 and TRBJ2-3; D may be TRBD1 or TRBD2 (5 bases each). The germline CDR1 and CDR2 sequences are LNHDA and SQIVND (reference sequence). The CDR3 sequence is 15 residues long. The ends were cut back, 5 bases at V and 0 bases at J, with 12 bases in the middle. The CDR3 coding sequence is TGTGCCAGTAGTTTTGGGACGTTAAGCACAGATACGCAGTATTTT. Amino acid sequence: CASSFGTLSTDTQYF. The full variable domain, its missing parts supplied by reference TRBV19 and TRBJ2-3, is DGGITQSPKYLFRKEGQNVTLSCEQNLNHDAMYWYRQDPGQGLRLIYYSQIVNDFQKGDIAEGYSVSREKKESFPLTVTSAQKNPTAFYLCASSFGTLSTDTQYFGPGTRLTVL.

The V call is TRBV19, the J call TRBJ1-1, with D unresolved. Germline V gene lookup returns CDR1 LNHDA and CDR2 SQIVND (reference sequence). Trimming shortened V by 7 bases and J by 1 base, and 10 bases separated the two germline ends. The CDR3 loop spans 13 amino acids. The chain's CDR3 is CASISPPNTEAFF. The DNA for the CDR3 is TGTGCCAGTATCAGTCCCCCGAACACTGAAGCTTTCTTT.

The chain employs TRBV28 and TRBJ2-7; the D gene could be TRBD1 or TRBD2 (5 bases each). From germline, CDR1 is MDHEN and CDR2 SYDVKM. V was cut by 2 bases and J by 6 bases, with 8 bases left in between. The CDR3 consists of 12 residues. CDR3 DNA: TGTGCCAGCAGTTTAGCCGGGGCCGAGCAGTACTTC. Its protein is CASSLAGAEQYF.

The chain is built from TRBV10-3 and TRBJ2-1; TRBD2 is a possible D gene (5 bases). Germline CDR1 reads ENHRY; CDR2 reads SYGVKD. Trimming pared 9 bases from V and 10 bases from J, leaving 13 bases between. The CDR3 loop spans 11 amino acids. The CDR3 sequence is CAIPGGREQFF. In DNA form, the CDR3 reads TGTGCCATTCCGGGCGGGCGGGAGCAGTTCTTC.

The chain employs TRBV27 and TRBJ2-7, with a weak D call TRBD2 (6 bases). Germline V CDR1 and CDR2: MNHEY, SMNVEV (reference sequence). V lost 4 bases and J lost 2, with 21 bases in between. The CDR3 covers 17 residues. CDR3 loop: CASSSQIRAGSPYEQYF. The CDR3 DNA sequence: TGTGCCAGCAGTTCCCAAATCAGGGCGGGATCCCCCTACGAGCAGTACTTC.